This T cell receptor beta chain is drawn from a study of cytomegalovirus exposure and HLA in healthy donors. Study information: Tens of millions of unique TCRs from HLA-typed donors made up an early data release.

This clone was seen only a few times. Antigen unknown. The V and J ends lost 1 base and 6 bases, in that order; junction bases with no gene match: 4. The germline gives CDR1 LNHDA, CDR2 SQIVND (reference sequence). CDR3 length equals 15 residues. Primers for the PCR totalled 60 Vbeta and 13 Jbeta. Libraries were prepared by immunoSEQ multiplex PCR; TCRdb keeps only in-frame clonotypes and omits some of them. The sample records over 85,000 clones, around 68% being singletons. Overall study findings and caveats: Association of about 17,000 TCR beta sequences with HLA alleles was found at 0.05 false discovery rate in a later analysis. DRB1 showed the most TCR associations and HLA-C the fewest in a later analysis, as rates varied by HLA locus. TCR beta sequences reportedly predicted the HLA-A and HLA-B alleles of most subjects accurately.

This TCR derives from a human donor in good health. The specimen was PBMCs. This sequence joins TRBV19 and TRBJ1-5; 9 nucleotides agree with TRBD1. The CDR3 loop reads CASSIAGTGSQPQHF. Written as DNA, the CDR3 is TGTGCCAGTAGTATAGCAGGGACAGGGAGTCAGCCCCAGCATTTT.